A single sample is the source of the 12 T cell receptor beta chains below, sequenced in a study of blood T cells in healthy people across ages. Next came a second PCR, run for about 6 to 11 cycles, which used a sample-barcoded 5' primer along with a J-beta primer mix. TCRdb analysed the 5' RACE reads with MiXCR anew, one entry per CDR3 protein. The table shows 700,000 to 1,000,000 distinct CDR3 sequences, with approximately 44% occurring only once. The material sequenced was blood. The source of these receptors is a man aged 60-69 years in good health.

This clonotype was seen a few times. This chain connects TRBV6-2 or TRBV6-3 to TRBJ2-5; no reliable D call. The CDR3 consists of 14 residues. The germline V gene has CDR1 MNHEY and CDR2 SVGEGT. The V end was cut by 0 bases, the J end by 2 bases, with 7 bases between. The CDR3 protein is CASSYSNVQETQYF. The DNA for the CDR3 is TGTGCCAGCAGTTACTCGAACGTTCAAGAGACCCAGTACTTC.

The table lists this clonotype with many counts. The chain employs TRBV9 and TRBJ2-5, with 7 positions matching TRBD2. The trim removed 4 bases at V and 3 bases at J, leaving 6 bases unmatched. Germline V gene sequence: CDR1 SGDLS, CDR2 YYNGEE. There are 14 residues in the CDR3. The CDR3 spells CASSLGGTEETQYF. The CDR3 DNA reads TGTGCCAGCAGCTTGGGAGGGACGGAAGAGACCCAGTACTTC.

V is TRBV27 and J is TRBJ2-3; 12 positions match TRBD2. V was pared by 5 bases and J by 6 bases, with 9 bases of the junction left unmatched. CDR1 MNHEY and CDR2 SMNVEV come from the germline V gene (reference sequence). The CDR3 length is 16 residues. The chain's CDR3 is CASSPVPSGGEDTQYF. In DNA, the CDR3 is TGTGCCAGCAGTCCCGTCCCTAGCGGGGGGGAGGATACGCAGTATTTT.

A word on this clonotype: Since a much larger clone is just one base distant, this may be a read error. The J gene is TRBJ1-2, the V gene TRBV7-9, with D maybe TRBD1 (6 bases). Germline V lookup: CDR1 SEHNR, CDR2 FQNEAQ (reference sequence). The V gene lost 1 base and the J gene lost 4 bases, with 19 bases spanning the gap. The CDR3 is 17 residues long. CDR3 nucleotide sequence: TGTGCCAGCAGCTTAGTGGGACACGTCAAGCAGGGCTATGGCTACACCTTC. Translation: CASSLVGHVKQGYGYTF.

Details on this clonotype: It may be a read error: a sequence one base away is much more abundant. CDR3 DNA sequence: TGTGCCATCAGTGGGTCGCCGGCAGTTTACGAGCAGTACTTC. Amino acids: CAISGSPAVYEQYF. The chain links TRBV10-3 to TRBJ2-7; D not certain. V was clipped by 4 bases and J by 4 bases, with 14 bases between them. This CDR3 is built from 14 residues. The germline CDR1 and CDR2 sequences are ENHRY and SYGVKD.

V usage is TRBV20-1 and J usage is TRBJ1-2, with D hard to call. Germline loops: CDR1 DFQATT, CDR2 SNEGSKA (reference sequence). V lost 5 bases to trimming and J lost 1 base, with 8 bases between them. This CDR3 is built from 12 residues. In DNA, the CDR3 is TGCAGTGCTCACCAGGTTAACTATGGCTACACCTTC. Its protein is CSAHQVNYGYTF.

This clonotype was found a few times. The chain joins TRBV20-1 to TRBJ1-1; weak D call: TRBD1 (5 bases). The CDR3 has 13 amino acids. V dropped 6 bases and J dropped 1 base, with 12 bases sitting between them. The germline V gene encodes CDR1 DFQATT and CDR2 SNEGSKA (reference sequence). This CDR3 is CSARGVENTEAFF. CDR3 bases: TGCAGTGCAAGGGGAGTGGAGAACACTGAAGCTTTCTTT.

The rearrangement links TRBV7-2 to TRBJ2-3; D may match TRBD1 or TRBD2 (5 bases each). V lost 2 bases and J 8 bases, leaving 17 bases between the germline ends. The germline V gene encodes CDR1 SGHTA and CDR2 FQGNSA. The CDR3 runs 15 residues. CDR3 sequence reads: CASSLTRDGYGTQYF. CDR3 DNA: TGTGCCAGCAGCTTAACCCGGGACGGGTACGGTACGCAGTATTTT.

As for this clonotype: Its ends do not fully match the called genes, so a read error is possible. The chain is built from TRBV12-3 or TRBV12-4 and TRBJ1-6; no definite D call. The CDR3 is 15 residues long. The CDR3 sequence: CASSLDRSYSSPLHF. CDR3 bases: TGTGCCAGCAGTTTAGACAGAAGTTATAGTTCACCCCTCCACTTT.

The J gene is TRBJ2-3, the V gene TRBV20-1, with 7 bases that match TRBD2. The CDR3 length is 16 residues. With 5 bases clipped from V and 2 bases from J, the junction kept 13 bases outside the gene matches. CDR1 and CDR2 from the germline V gene are DFQATT and SNEGSKA (reference sequence). CDR3 sequence reads: CSAPELWRGNTDTQYF. In nucleotides, the CDR3 is TGCAGTGCTCCAGAGCTATGGCGGGGGAACACAGATACGCAGTATTTT.

The table lists this clonotype with a few counts. The chain is built from TRBV6-2 or TRBV6-3 and TRBJ2-3, with no clear D. V was pared by 8 bases and J by 4 bases, with 10 bases between. The CDR3 is 12 residues long. Germline V gene data show CDR1 as MNHEY and CDR2 as SVGEGT. Here the CDR3 DNA reads TGTGCCAGCGGGAACATCGCAGATACGCAGTATTTT. This encodes CASGNIADTQYF.

The V gene is TRBV4-3, the J gene TRBJ2-3; possibly TRBD1 for D (6 bases). Germline V gene lookup returns CDR1 LGHNA and CDR2 YSLEER. The CDR3 covers 15 residues. V was clipped by 0 bases and J by 2 bases, with 9 bases between them. The CDR3 sequence is CASSQDTGNTDTQYF. CDR3 coding DNA: TGCGCCAGCAGCCAAGATACAGGGAACACAGATACGCAGTATTTT.